The TCR beta chain under discussion was sequenced for a study of lymphopenia after photon versus proton radiotherapy. Method: immunoSEQ multiplex PCR; TCRdb's copy keeps in-frame clones and lacks some. The sample has 15,000 or so clones; approximately 90% are singletons. This CDR3 contains 13 residues. Germline CDR1 reads LNHNV; CDR2 reads YYDKDF (reference sequence). V lost 4 bases and J 2 bases, leaving 8 bases between the germline ends. The material was peripheral blood, obtained from a patient treated with proton-based radiotherapy. This clonotype originated in a man between 70 and 80 years old with pancreatic cancer. The chain has TRBV15 and TRBJ2-5; D remains unclear. The CDR3 nucleotides are TGTGCCACCAGCAAACGACTTCAAGAGACCCAGTACTTC. Amino acid sequence: CATSKRLQETQYF.